This T cell receptor (beta chain) appears in the sequencing data of a study of graft-versus-host responses after intestinal transplantation. Study-level background: All recipients were transplanted with multivisceral, liver-intestinal, or isolated intestinal grafts. Uniformly, recipients were administered anti-thymocyte globulin induction with subsequent tacrolimus and steroids for around 3 years. Study-wide points: Recipient-marrow GvH clones were detected, some having first appeared in ileum or blood. Individuals carrying graft-donor T cell macrochimerism showed high graft-versus-host to host-versus-graft clonal ratios in allografts.

The CDR3 has 15 amino acids. Germline-derived CDR1 and CDR2 are SGHTA and FQGNSA. J gave up 4 bases and V 3 bases, and 7 bases lay outside the gene matches. Notes on this clone: As yet, its antigen is unknown.

TCRdb's copy holds only in-frame clones and misses some; the assay was immunoSEQ multiplex PCR. Among roughly 34,000 clones listed, roughly 94% were seen once. The TCR originated in a human donor who was the organ donor for an intestinal transplant. The material was unstimulated CD4+ T cells sorted from spleen or lymph node cells, obtained before transplant. This chain uses TRBV7-2 with TRBJ2-5, with 8 bases matching TRBD2. The CDR3 DNA reads TGTGCCAGCAGCTTTCAGGCGGGGGGAAGAGAGACCCAGTACTTC. This gives the protein CASSFQAGGRETQYF.